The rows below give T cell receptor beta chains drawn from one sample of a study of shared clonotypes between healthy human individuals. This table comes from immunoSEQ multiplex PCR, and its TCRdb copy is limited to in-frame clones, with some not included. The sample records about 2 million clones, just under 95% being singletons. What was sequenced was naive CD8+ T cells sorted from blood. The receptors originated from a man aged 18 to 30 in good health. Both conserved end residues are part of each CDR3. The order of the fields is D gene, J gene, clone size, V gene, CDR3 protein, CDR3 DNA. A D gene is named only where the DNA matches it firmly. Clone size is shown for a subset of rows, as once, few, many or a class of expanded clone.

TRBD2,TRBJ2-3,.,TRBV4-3,CASSQPTSGGTDTQYF,TGCGCCAGCAGCCAACCCACTAGCGGGGGCACAGATACGCAGTATTTT
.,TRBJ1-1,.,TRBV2,CASSDLLGHQAFF,TGTGCCAGCAGTGATCTTTTGGGACATCAAGCTTTCTTT
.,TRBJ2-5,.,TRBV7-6,CASSLRWSAPQETQYF,TGTGCCAGCAGCTTAAGGTGGAGCGCCCCTCAAGAGACCCAGTACTTC
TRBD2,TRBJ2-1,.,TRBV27,CASSSPTSGSYGSYNEQFF,TGTGCCAGCAGCAGTCCGACTAGCGGGAGTTATGGTTCCTACAATGAGCAGTTCTTC
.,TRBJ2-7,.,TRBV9,CASSPQARPGDEQYF,TGTGCCAGCAGCCCACAGGCAAGACCGGGGGACGAGCAGTACTTC
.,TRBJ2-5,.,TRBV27,CASKQGITSHQETQYF,TGTGCCAGCAAACAGGGAATTACAAGCCACCAAGAGACCCAGTACTTC
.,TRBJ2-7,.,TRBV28,CASSLQAGLSYEQYF,TGTGCCAGCAGTTTACAAGCAGGTCTCTCCTACGAGCAGTACTTC
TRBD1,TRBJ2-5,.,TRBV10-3,CAISESDRSETQYF,TGTGCCATCAGTGAGTCGGACAGGAGTGAGACCCAGTACTTC
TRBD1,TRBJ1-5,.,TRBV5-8,CASNVQGDQPQHF,TGTGCCAGCAACGTACAGGGGGACCAGCCCCAGCATTTT
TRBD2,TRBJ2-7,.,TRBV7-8,CASSLGTSGGHYEQYF,TGTGCCAGCAGCTTAGGAACTAGCGGGGGACACTACGAGCAGTACTTC
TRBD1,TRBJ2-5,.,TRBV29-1,CSVSDRGRVETQYF,TGCAGCGTATCGGACAGGGGGCGCGTGGAGACCCAGTACTTC
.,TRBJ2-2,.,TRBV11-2,CASSYLAGNTGELFF,TGTGCCAGCAGCTACTTGGCAGGGAACACCGGGGAGCTGTTTTTT
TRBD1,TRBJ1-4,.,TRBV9,CASSARQGGGEKLFF,TGTGCCAGCAGCGCCCGACAGGGTGGAGGTGAAAAACTGTTTTTT
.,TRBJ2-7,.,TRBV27,CASSFSWGTYEQYF,TGTGCCAGCAGTTTCTCCTGGGGTACCTACGAGCAGTACTTC
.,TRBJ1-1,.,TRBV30,CAWSFGAGTEAFF,TGTGCCTGGAGTTTTGGGGCAGGCACTGAAGCTTTCTTT
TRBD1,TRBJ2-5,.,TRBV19,CASASWDRETQYF,TGTGCCAGTGCGAGTTGGGACAGGGAGACCCAGTACTTC
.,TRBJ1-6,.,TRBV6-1,CASSEGIGRGGSPLHF,TGTGCCAGCAGTGAAGGTATAGGGAGGGGAGGTTCACCCCTCCACTTT
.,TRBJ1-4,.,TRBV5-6,CASSLEGNEKLFF,TGTGCCAGCAGCTTGGAGGGTAATGAAAAACTGTTTTTT
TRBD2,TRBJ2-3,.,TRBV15,CATRGLADDTQYF,TGTGCCACCAGAGGACTAGCAGATGATACGCAGTATTTT
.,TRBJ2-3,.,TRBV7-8,CASSFDGSSTDTQYF,TGTGCCAGCAGCTTCGACGGGAGCAGCACAGATACGCAGTATTTT
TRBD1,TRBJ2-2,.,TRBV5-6,CASTKSGYRQGAFGELFF,TGTGCCAGCACCAAATCGGGGTATCGACAGGGGGCCTTCGGGGAGCTGTTTTTT
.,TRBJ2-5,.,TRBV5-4,CASSLKLVGETQYF,TGTGCCAGCAGCTTAAAATTGGTTGGAGAGACCCAGTACTTC
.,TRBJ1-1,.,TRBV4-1,CASSFRQNTEAFF,TGCGCCAGCAGCTTCCGACAGAACACTGAAGCTTTCTTT
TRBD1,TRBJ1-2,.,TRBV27,CASSLIFGQGVSGYTF,TGTGCCAGCAGTTTGATCTTCGGACAGGGTGTATCTGGCTACACCTTC
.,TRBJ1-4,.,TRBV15,CATRRNPATNEKLFF,TGTGCCACCCGACGGAATCCGGCAACTAATGAAAAACTGTTTTTT
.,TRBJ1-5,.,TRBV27,CASSSGYSNQPQHF,TGTGCCAGTTCGTCGGGGTATAGCAATCAGCCCCAGCATTTT
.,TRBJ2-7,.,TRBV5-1,CASSLDVPYEQYF,TGCGCCAGCAGCTTGGATGTGCCTTACGAGCAGTACTTC
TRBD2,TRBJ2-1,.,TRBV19,CASSIVAGGINEQFF,TGTGCCAGTAGTATCGTAGCGGGGGGGATCAATGAGCAGTTCTTC
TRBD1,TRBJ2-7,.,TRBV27,CASSWDRGYEQYF,TGTGCCAGCAGTTGGGACAGGGGGTACGAGCAGTACTTC
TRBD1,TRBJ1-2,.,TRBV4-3,CASSPIPQAGGDYGYTF,TGCGCCAGCAGCCCGATCCCCCAGGCAGGGGGCGACTATGGCTACACCTTC
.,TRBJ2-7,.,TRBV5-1,CASSLGVGGSYEQYF,TGCGCCAGCAGCTTGGGGGTAGGGGGTTCCTACGAGCAGTACTTC
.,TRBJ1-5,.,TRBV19,CASMSIWGLWHF,TGTGCCAGTATGTCCATCTGGGGTCTATGGCATTTT
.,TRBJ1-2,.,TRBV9,CASSTGRSKLRGYTF,TGTGCCAGCAGCACCGGACGGTCAAAATTACGGGGCTACACCTTC
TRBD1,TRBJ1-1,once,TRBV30,CAWRGQGAPEAFF,TGTGCCTGGAGAGGACAGGGGGCCCCTGAAGCTTTCTTT
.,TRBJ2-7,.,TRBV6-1,CASTPPVLPYEQYF,TGTGCCAGCACCCCCCCGGTACTTCCCTACGAGCAGTACTTC
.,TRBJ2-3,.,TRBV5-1,CASSLEGGFPDTQYF,TGCGCCAGCAGCTTGGAGGGCGGGTTCCCAGATACGCAGTATTTT
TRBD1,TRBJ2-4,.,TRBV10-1,CASSEWGDRGQYF,TGCGCCAGCAGTGAGTGGGGGGACAGGGGTCAGTACTTC
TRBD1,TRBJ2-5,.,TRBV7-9,CAAGTGGETQYF,TGTGCCGCCGGGACAGGAGGGGAGACCCAGTACTTC
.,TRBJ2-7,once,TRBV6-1,CASSEGGAYEQYF,TGTGCCAGCTCAGAGGGGGGGGCCTACGAGCAGTACTTC
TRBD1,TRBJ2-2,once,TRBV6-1,CASSEATGATGELFF,TGTGCCAGCAGTGAGGCGACAGGGGCGACCGGGGAGCTGTTTTTT
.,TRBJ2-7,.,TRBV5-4,CASSLDLSSGVF,TGTGCCAGCAGCTTAGACCTGAGCTCCGGGGTCTTC
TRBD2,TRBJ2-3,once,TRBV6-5,CASSLAGVPDTQYF,TGTGCCAGCAGTTTGGCGGGAGTCCCAGATACGCAGTATTTT
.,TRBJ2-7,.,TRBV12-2,CASRLARTGEGEQYF,TGTGCAAGTCGCTTAGCGAGGACAGGGGAGGGAGAGCAGTACTTC
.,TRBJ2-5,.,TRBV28,CASSLLAGFNLGQETQYF,TGTGCCAGCAGTTTGTTGGCAGGGTTTAACTTGGGCCAAGAGACCCAGTACTTC
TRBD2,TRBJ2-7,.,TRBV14,CASSQVGGGSAYEQYF,TGTGCCAGCAGCCAAGTAGGCGGCGGGAGCGCCTACGAGCAGTACTTC
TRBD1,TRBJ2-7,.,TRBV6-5,CASSYGTGSEQYF,TGTGCCAGCAGTTACGGGACAGGGAGCGAGCAGTACTTC